These 14 T cell receptor beta chains came from one sample sequenced in a study of T cells in Graves' hyperthyroidism and ophthalmopathy (dated by TCRdb to the late 2010s). Library generation was performed with multiplex PCR. These reads were obtained on an Illumina HiSeq 2000. The TCR beta CDR3 regions were amplified from RNA transcripts. The first round of RT-PCR for the TCR CDR3 was performed with the HTBI primer set and the Qiagen OneStep RT-PCR kit. The public reads were run again by TCRdb, first through fastp at Q25 and then through MiXCR, and only productive beta chains were kept. Here each entry gathers all rows of one CDR3 protein and keeps the most common genes and DNA. In this sample the table shows 250,000 to 350,000 distinct CDR3 sequences, roughly 22% of which occur a single time. Together, the top ten hold about 60% of the sample. Sequences were obtained from blood. These receptors were obtained from a man aged 30 to 45 with Graves' ophthalmopathy.

This chain links TRBV5-1 with TRBJ2-7; D possibly uses TRBD1 or TRBD2 (6 bases each). The CDR3 is 17 residues long. Germline values: CDR1 SGHRS, CDR2 YFSETQ. V was pared by 3 bases and J by 1 base, with 20 bases between. The DNA for the CDR3 is TGCGCCAGCAGCTCCACTGGAGGGGGGAGTCGTTCCTACGAGCAGTACTTC. Amino acids: CASSSTGGGSRSYEQYF.

This chain joins TRBV27 and TRBJ2-3, with TRBD1 matching over 8 bases. V was clipped by 5 bases and J by 1 base; unmatched bases: 11. CDR1 is MNHEY and CDR2 is SMNVEV in the germline V gene (reference sequence). This CDR3 spans 17 amino acids. Here the CDR3 DNA reads TGTGCCAGCAGTCAAACCTACCTCAGGGGGCGCACAGATACGCAGTATTTT. Translation: CASSQTYLRGRTDTQYF.

This clonotype was observed a few times. The V call is TRBV5-1, the J call TRBJ1-4, with a weak D call TRBD1 (5 bases). CDR1 is SGHRS and CDR2 is YFSETQ in the germline V gene. V lost 0 bases to trimming and J lost 0 bases, with 12 bases between them. This CDR3 spans 17 amino acids. The CDR3: CASSLEGHPTTNEKLFF. The DNA of the CDR3 is TGCGCCAGCAGCTTGGAGGGGCACCCAACAACTAATGAAAAACTGTTTTTT. The full variable domain, in which reference TRBV5-1 and TRBJ1-4 provide the parts outside the CDR3, is KAGVTQTPRYLIKTRGQQVTLSCSPISGHRSVSWYQQTPGQGLQFLFEYFSETQRNKGNFPGRFSGRQFSNSRSEMNVSTLELGDSALYLCASSLEGHPTTNEKLFFGSGTQLSVL.

A few counts support this clonotype. V and J are TRBV29-1 and TRBJ2-1; TRBD2 agrees at 8 bases. The CDR3 extends over 14 amino acids. Germline V gives CDR1 SQVTM, CDR2 ANQGSEA. Trimming removed 6 bases from V and 0 bases from J; junction bases left unmatched: 4. In DNA, the CDR3 is TGCAGCGTAGGAGCGGGAGCCTCCTACAATGAGCAGTTCTTC. This translates into CSVGAGASYNEQFF.

Ten or more counts support this clonotype. V and J are TRBV2 and TRBJ1-2; D is uncertain. The V end was cut by 6 bases, the J end by 6 bases, with 11 bases between. This CDR3 contains 12 residues. Germline CDR1 and CDR2: SNHLY and FYNNEI. The CDR3 here is CASRFSADGYTF. The DNA for the CDR3 is TGTGCCAGCAGGTTCTCTGCGGATGGCTACACCTTC. Based on the CDR3 plus reference TRBV2 and TRBJ1-2, the full variable domain is EPEVTQTPSHQVTQMGQEVILRCVPISNHLYFYWYRQILGQKVEFLVSFYNNEISEKSEIFDDQFSVERPDGSNFTLKIRSTKLEDSAMYFCASRFSADGYTFGSGTRLTVV.

The gene calls are TRBV29-1 and TRBJ2-3, with 16 bases that match TRBD2. With V trimmed by 6 bases and J by 10 bases, 16 bases remained unmatched. The CDR3 loop spans 17 amino acids. The germline gives CDR1 SQVTM, CDR2 ANQGSEA. The CDR3 sequence is CSVAGLAGGMRSEPQYF. The DNA for the CDR3 is TGCAGCGTGGCGGGACTAGCGGGAGGGATGAGATCTGAACCGCAGTATTTT.

This chain links TRBV11-2 with TRBJ1-2, with a weak D call TRBD1 (5 bases). The CDR3 runs 14 residues. The V and J ends lost 0 bases and 6 bases respectively, with 11 bases between them. Germline V gene data show CDR1 as SGHAT and CDR2 as FQNNGV. In nucleotides, the CDR3 is TGTGCCAGCAGCTTAGAGGGTTGGGGGGATGGCTACACCTTC. This translates into CASSLEGWGDGYTF. The entire variable domain, with the rest obtained from reference TRBV11-2 and TRBJ1-2, is as follows: EAGVAQSPRYKIIEKRQSVAFWCNPISGHATLYWYQQILGQGPKLLIQFQNNGVVDDSQLPKDRFSAERLKGVDSTLKIQPAKLEDSAVYLCASSLEGWGDGYTFGSGTRLTVV.

This clonotype was seen many times. This chain's CDR3 is CATSERTGDGYGYTF. The CDR3 coding sequence is TGTGCCACCAGTGAACGGACAGGGGACGGCTATGGCTACACCTTC. The rearrangement joins TRBV24-1 to TRBJ1-2; 9 bases align to TRBD1. Germline-derived CDR1 and CDR2 are KGHDR and SFDVKD. The CDR3 runs 15 residues. J was trimmed by 4 bases and V by 4 bases; bases with no gene match: 6.

Many counts were recorded for this clonotype. The J gene is TRBJ2-7, the V gene TRBV6-2 or TRBV6-3; 10 nucleotides line up with TRBD2. Germline V lookup: CDR1 MNHEY, CDR2 SVGEGT. J gave up 3 bases and V 0 bases, and 14 bases lay outside the gene matches. This CDR3 is 19 amino acids long. CDR3 bases: TGTGCCAGCAGTTACTCGATAGGTAGCGGGAGGTCTCCTTACTACGAGCAGTACTTC. This codes for CASSYSIGSGRSPYYEQYF.

This clonotype was detected many times. The chain recombines TRBV7-3 with TRBJ2-1; D may be TRBD1 or TRBD2 (5 bases each). Per germline, CDR1 SGHTA and CDR2 FQGTGA. This CDR3 has 15 residues. The V end was cut by 3 bases, the J end by 8 bases, with 17 bases between. The CDR3 loop reads CASSLGTAMGHEQFF. The CDR3 DNA reads TGTGCCAGCAGCTTGGGGACGGCCATGGGGCATGAGCAGTTCTTC.

With regard to this clonotype: An end of the junction does not agree with germline; a read error may underlie this. This rearrangement joins TRBV28 to TRBJ2-1; unclear D gene. The length of the CDR3 is 15 residues. CDR1 MDHEN and CDR2 SYDVKM come from the germline V gene. CDR3 loop: CASSEWASSYNEQFF. CDR3 bases: TGCGCCAGCAGTGAGTGGGCTAGCTCCTACAATGAGCAGTTCTTC.

This clonotype was seen only once. The V and J genes are TRBV15 and TRBJ2-1; 7 bases are shared with TRBD2. With 3 bases clipped from V and 3 bases from J, the junction kept 2 bases outside the gene matches. Germline CDR1 reads LNHNV; CDR2 reads YYDKDF (reference sequence). The CDR3 contains 14 residues. Here the CDR3 DNA reads TGTGCCACCAGCAGTGGCGGGGGCTACAATGAGCAGTTCTTC. It codes for CATSSGGGYNEQFF.

The V and J genes are TRBV27 and TRBJ1-3, with D perhaps matching TRBD1 (5 bases). The germline CDR1 and CDR2 sequences are MNHEY and SMNVEV (reference sequence). This CDR3 has 13 residues. V was clipped by 6 bases and J by 9 bases, with 15 bases between them. In nucleotides, the CDR3 is TGTGCCAGCAGCGCCAGCCTTGGGGCCACCATATATTTT. Amino acids: CASSASLGATIYF.

This chain joins TRBV19 and TRBJ1-5, with 11 bases fitting TRBD1. The length of the CDR3 is 17 residues. Germline CDR1 LNHDA, CDR2 SQIVND (reference sequence). Germline trimming cut 7 bases from V and 2 bases from J; bases unmatched to any gene: 10. The CDR3 region is CASKPGTGGWGNQPQHF. In nucleotides, the CDR3 is TGTGCCAGTAAGCCAGGGACAGGGGGTTGGGGCAATCAGCCCCAGCATTTT.